This section outlines one TCR beta chain sequence together with its context. What this receptor recognizes is not known. Per-base quality was not reported, and no clone a single base away is much larger than it. The study was a case-control design nested within a healthcare worker cohort in London, UK, with weekly nasopharyngeal swab PCR tests and blood sampling. Healthcare workers were enrolled in the week of the UK lockdown, from 23 to 31 March 2020, and were followed every week for up to roughly 15 weeks. In the germline V gene, CDR1 corresponds to KGHSH and CDR2 to LQKENI. Trimming at the junction amounts to 3 bases on V and 2 bases on J, and the germline ends lie 14 bases apart. The CDR3, from cysteine to phenylalanine, totals 15 residues. Only the CDR3 part of the read is kept: 45 bases, read in frame from the first base. This sample stems from a study of early T cells in non-severe SARS-CoV-2 infection (dated by TCRdb to the early 2020s). In the study overall: Because TCR sequencing was done on bulk RNA from unsorted whole blood, the alpha and beta chains could not be paired.

To prepare the library, 5' RACE was applied. Sequencing was performed on a NextSeq 500. Unique molecular identifiers were attached to individual cDNA molecules in the TCR library protocol so that sequencing error and PCR bias could be corrected. Both TCR alpha and beta chains were sequenced, and tight co-correlation was observed between alpha and beta sequence abundances in each sample. On the authors' methods: Decombinator V4 was used to annotate TCR sequences for V gene, J gene and CDR3. Expanded TCRs were defined as changing significantly between any two time points under a Poisson model with p below 0.0001. TCR abundances were normalised to the total number of TCRs sequenced per sample and expressed as counts per million. TRAV1-2 paired with TRAJ12, TRAJ20 or TRAJ33 defined MAIT TCRs, while TRAV10 paired with TRAJ18 defined iNKT TCRs. VDJdb, accessed on 1 November 2021, was searched for TCRs annotated for CMV, EBV and SARS-CoV-2, and TCRs annotated for more than one antigen were excluded. TCRdb passed the public sequencing reads through fastp at Q25 and MiXCR, retaining productive beta sequences. Every CDR3 protein is listed once, alongside the most common genes and DNA of its rows. These V and J calls are TCRdb output, not the study's own analysis. The table for this sample lists fewer than 80,000 distinct CDR3 sequences; about 4.6% of them were counted only once. The ten largest clones add up to approximately 3.7% of the sample.

Here is what the overall study found, with its caveats: VDJdb matching was skewed toward anti-spike CD8 responses and likely underestimated virus-specific expansions by missing private and CD4 specificities.

The sequencing used whole blood, collected at baseline. The origin of this receptor is an adult who was a healthcare worker with PCR-confirmed SARS-CoV-2 infection or an uninfected control (not recorded which). The donor label of this sample is uncertain. In this chain, TRBV18 is recombined with TRBJ2-7; a weak D assignment points to TRBD1 (6 bases agree). The nucleotide sequence is given as TGTGCCAGCTCACCCATCCAACAGGGCACCTACGAGCAGTACTTC. Translated, it gives CASSPIQQGTYEQYF.